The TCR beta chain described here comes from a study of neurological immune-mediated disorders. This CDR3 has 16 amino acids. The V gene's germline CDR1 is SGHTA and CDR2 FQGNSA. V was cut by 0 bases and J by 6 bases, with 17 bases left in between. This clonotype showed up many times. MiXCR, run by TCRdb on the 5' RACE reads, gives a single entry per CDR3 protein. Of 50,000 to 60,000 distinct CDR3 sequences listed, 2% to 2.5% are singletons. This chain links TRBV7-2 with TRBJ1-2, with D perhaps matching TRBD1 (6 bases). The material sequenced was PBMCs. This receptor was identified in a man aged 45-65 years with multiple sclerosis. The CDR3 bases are TGTGCCAGCAGCTTAGCGCGGCGAGGTCAGGGGAATGGCTACACCTTC. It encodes CASSLARRGQGNGYTF.